The rows below give T cell receptor beta chains drawn from one sample of a study of cytomegalovirus exposure and HLA in healthy donors. TCRdb's copy holds only in-frame clones and misses some; the assay was immunoSEQ multiplex PCR. The data hold about 280,000 clones, with around 89% observed a single time. Sequenced material: PBMCs. These receptors all come from a woman between 18 and 29 years old in good health and CMV-seronegative. Each CDR3 is given with its conserved first and last residue. The order of the fields is V gene, J gene, D gene, clone size, CDR3 DNA, CDR3 protein. D genes are given only for firm matches. Some rows mark clone size as missing; the rest say once, few, many or name a class of expanded clone.

V: TRBV5-1
J: TRBJ1-1
D: .
size: once
DNA: TGCGCCAGCAGCTTGGCCTGGAAGGGGCGGACTATGAACACTGAAGCTTTCTTT
CDR3: CASSLAWKGRTMNTEAFF

V: TRBV27
J: TRBJ2-1
D: TRBD2
size: .
DNA: TGTGCCAGCAGTTGGACTAGCGGGAAGGATGAGCAGTTCTTC
CDR3: CASSWTSGKDEQFF

V: TRBV2
J: TRBJ1-4
D: .
size: .
DNA: TGTGCCAGCAGTGCGGAGATTGAAAAACTGTTTTTT
CDR3: CASSAEIEKLFF

V: TRBV7-2
J: TRBJ2-7
D: .
size: .
DNA: TGTGCCAGCACCTTGGCCGGAGGCTACGAGCAGTACTTC
CDR3: CASTLAGGYEQYF

V: TRBV27
J: TRBJ1-2
D: .
size: .
DNA: TGTGCCAGCAGCCCCGGGGATGGCTACACCTTC
CDR3: CASSPGDGYTF

V: TRBV4-3
J: TRBJ2-3
D: TRBD2
size: .
DNA: TGCGCCAGCAGCCAAGGGGCTAGCGGGAGCGGGGTGGGGAGTACGCAGTATTTT
CDR3: CASSQGASGSGVGSTQYF

V: TRBV28
J: TRBJ1-5
D: .
size: .
DNA: TGTGCCAGCAGGTCAGGGCGGGAGCAGCCCCAGCATTTT
CDR3: CASRSGREQPQHF

V: TRBV2
J: TRBJ1-2
D: .
size: once
DNA: TGTGCCAGCAGTGAAGGGGGGGGTGGCTACACCTTC
CDR3: CASSEGGGGYTF

V: TRBV19
J: TRBJ1-2
D: TRBD1
size: .
DNA: TGTGCCAGTAGAACAACAGGGGTTAACTATGGCTACACCTTC
CDR3: CASRTTGVNYGYTF

V: TRBV2
J: TRBJ2-5
D: .
size: .
DNA: TGTGCCAGCAGCCAAGCGGGTCGATGGGAGACCCAGTACTTC
CDR3: CASSQAGRWETQYF

V: TRBV2
J: TRBJ2-2
D: TRBD1
size: .
DNA: TGTGCCAGCAGTGGCGGTAGGGGACAGGGGAACACCGGGGAGCTGTTTTTT
CDR3: CASSGGRGQGNTGELFF

V: TRBV28
J: TRBJ2-5
D: .
size: .
DNA: TGTGCCAGCAGGAGGGCAGAGACCCAGTACTTC
CDR3: CASRRAETQYF

V: TRBV28
J: TRBJ1-2
D: TRBD1
size: .
DNA: TGTGCCAGCAGTGACGCCGGGACAGGGAACTATGGCTACACCTTC
CDR3: CASSDAGTGNYGYTF

V: TRBV27
J: TRBJ2-5
D: .
size: .
DNA: TGTGCCAGCAGTTTACGCGCGGGGGAGACCCAGTACTTC
CDR3: CASSLRAGETQYF

V: TRBV5-1
J: TRBJ2-7
D: .
size: .
DNA: TGCGCCAGCAGCTTATCACAGGGCTACGAGCAGTACTTC
CDR3: CASSLSQGYEQYF

V: TRBV15
J: TRBJ2-7
D: TRBD2
size: .
DNA: TGTGCCACCAGCAGAGATCCCCTCGGGGGGACCTCCTACGAGCAGTACTTC
CDR3: CATSRDPLGGTSYEQYF

V: TRBV5-5
J: TRBJ2-7
D: TRBD1
size: few
DNA: TGTGCCAGCAGCTTGGAGGGACAGGGAAGGACCTACGAGCAGTACTTC
CDR3: CASSLEGQGRTYEQYF

V: TRBV10-3
J: TRBJ1-5
D: .
size: .
DNA: TGTGCCTCAAGTGGGACTGGGATCTATAGCAATCAGCCCCAGCATTTT
CDR3: CASSGTGIYSNQPQHF

V: TRBV13
J: TRBJ1-3
D: TRBD1
size: .
DNA: TGTGCCAGCAGCTCCTCCAGGGGGACCTCTGGAAACACCATATATTTT
CDR3: CASSSSRGTSGNTIYF

V: TRBV5-1
J: TRBJ1-1
D: .
size: .
DNA: TGCGCCAGCACAGAGCGGCAGGGGAGAACTGAAGCTTTCTTT
CDR3: CASTERQGRTEAFF

V: TRBV5-1
J: TRBJ1-1
D: .
size: .
DNA: TGCGCCAGCAGGACAGCGATGAACACTGAAGCTTTCTTT
CDR3: CASRTAMNTEAFF

V: TRBV10-1
J: TRBJ2-7
D: .
size: .
DNA: TGCGCCAGCAGTGAGTCGGTGCAGGCCCCCTACGAGCAGTACTTC
CDR3: CASSESVQAPYEQYF

V: TRBV2
J: TRBJ2-2
D: .
size: few
DNA: TGTGCCAGCAGGGCCGGGACAACAACCGGGGAGCTGTTTTTT
CDR3: CASRAGTTTGELFF

V: TRBV20-1
J: TRBJ2-7
D: .
size: .
DNA: TGCAGTGCTAGTCCCGCGGACGAGCAGTACTTC
CDR3: CSASPADEQYF

V: TRBV15
J: TRBJ2-5
D: TRBD1
size: .
DNA: TGTGCCACCGCTGACAGGGTCTACCAAGAGACCCAGTACTTC
CDR3: CATADRVYQETQYF